This passage covers 28 T cell receptor beta chains from one sample sequenced in a study of T-cell reconstitution after alpha-beta-depleted transplantation in children (dated by TCRdb to about 2016). Libraries were built with PCR. These reads were obtained on an Illumina HiSeq 2500. TCR libraries were prepared with molecular barcoding, using unique molecular identifiers to normalize TCRbeta repertoire quantification. TCRdb redid the processing of the public reads, applying fastp at Q25 and MiXCR, and retained in-frame beta chains. CDR3 protein sequences are deduplicated, and each keeps its most common genes and DNA. For this sample there are roughly 100,000 distinct CDR3 sequences; roughly 7.7% appear just once. In total, the top ten clones hold roughly 6.9% of the sample. The starting material was PBMCs from the stem cell graft donor, obtained from the stem cell graft. The receptors originated from a human donor who donated a stem cell graft to a child with congenital amegakaryocytic thrombocytopenia.

In its sample, this clonotype was seen many times. The rearrangement joins TRBV20-1 to TRBJ2-3; D is possibly TRBD2 (6 bases). V was pared by 6 bases and J by 3 bases, with 16 bases between. The CDR3 covers 14 residues. CDR1 DFQATT and CDR2 SNEGSKA come from the germline V gene (reference sequence). CDR3 coding DNA: TGCAGTGCCCGAATGGGTCTAGCGACAGATACGCAGTATTTT. It codes for CSARMGLATDTQYF.

This CDR3 is CASSLRRTYEQYF. The CDR3 bases are TGTGCCAGCAGTTTACGACGGACCTACGAGCAGTACTTC. The V call is TRBV27, the J call TRBJ2-7; no clear D gene. Germline V gene data show CDR1 as MNHEY and CDR2 as SMNVEV (reference sequence). The V end was cut by 2 bases, the J end by 2 bases, with 7 bases between. This CDR3 contains 13 residues.

This clonotype was observed many times. The CDR3 sequence is CASSLGLADRTDTQYF. As DNA, the CDR3 is TGTGCCAGCAGCTTAGGACTAGCGGATCGCACAGATACGCAGTATTTT. This rearrangement joins TRBV7-2 to TRBJ2-3; TRBD2 matches 9 bases. The V segment lost 1 base and the J segment 1 base; nucleotides outside the gene matches: 3. The CDR3 is 16 amino acids. CDR1 is SGHTA, CDR2 FQGNSA, per germline.

In its sample, this clonotype was seen many times. V is TRBV28 and J is TRBJ2-3; 7 bases line up with TRBD1. Per germline, CDR1 MDHEN and CDR2 SYDVKM. The CDR3 is 14 residues long. The ends lost 8 bases at V and 3 bases at J; junction bases unmatched: 8. The CDR3 reads CASGNGDRTDTQYF. The CDR3 DNA sequence: TGTGCCAGCGGGAACGGGGACAGAACAGATACGCAGTATTTT.

The V call is TRBV7-8, the J call TRBJ2-5; D not certain. CDR1 is SGHVS, CDR2 FQNEAQ, per germline. This CDR3 region has 13 residues. V was shortened by 3 bases and J by 0 bases, with 5 bases between the two germline ends. CDR3 in DNA: TGTGCCAGCAGCTTTTGGTACCAAGAGACCCAGTACTTC. This gives the protein CASSFWYQETQYF.

This clonotype was seen many times. This chain joins TRBV4-2 and TRBJ2-5; 7 bases map to TRBD2. Germline V gene data show CDR1 as LGHNA and CDR2 as YNFKEQ. The CDR3 extends over 16 amino acids. J gave up 8 bases and V 0 bases, and 12 bases lay outside the gene matches. The CDR3 nucleotides read TGTGCCAGCAGCCAAGAAAACCTAGCGGACTACTCCACCCAGTACTTC. Amino acid sequence: CASSQENLADYSTQYF.

This clonotype was seen ten or more times. This chain connects TRBV2 to TRBJ2-2, with D tentatively TRBD1 (6 bases). Germline CDR1 and CDR2: SNHLY and FYNNEI. The germline V and J ends were trimmed by 6 bases and 1 base, with 18 bases remaining between them. This CDR3 is 17 amino acids long. Here the CDR3 reads CASRDYNRGQNTGELFF. The CDR3 DNA reads TGTGCCAGCAGGGATTACAACCGGGGACAGAACACCGGGGAGCTGTTTTTT.

This clonotype appeared many times. The rearrangement uses TRBV4-1 and TRBJ2-1; D perhaps matches TRBD2 (5 bases). CDR1 is MGHRA, CDR2 YSYEKL, per germline. With 1 base removed from V and 5 bases from J, the gap between germline ends came to 15 bases. This CDR3 has 16 amino acids. The CDR3 DNA is TGCGCCAGCAGCCAAGTCTTGGCTAGCCCAGACAATGAGCAGTTCTTC. It is translated as CASSQVLASPDNEQFF.

This clonotype was found many times. The rearrangement uses TRBV7-2 and TRBJ1-6; D remains unclear. The CDR3 has 13 amino acids. Trimming pared 1 base from V and 12 bases from J, leaving 10 bases between. Per the germline V gene, CDR1 is SGHTA and CDR2 is FQGNSA. In DNA form, the CDR3 reads TGTGCCAGCAGCTTAGATCGGAGGGAACCCCTCCACTTT. It encodes CASSLDRREPLHF.

This clonotype was observed many times. The rearrangement joins TRBV12-3 or TRBV12-4 to TRBJ2-3; 11 bases map to TRBD2. The CDR3 covers 15 residues. V gave up 6 bases and J gave up 5 bases; unmatched junction bases: 7. CDR3 sequence reads: CASSLLAGVGDTQYF. The CDR3 DNA reads TGTGCCAGCAGCCTACTAGCGGGAGTTGGAGATACGCAGTATTTT.

Many counts were recorded for this clonotype. The rearrangement uses TRBV5-1 and TRBJ1-1, with D hard to call. CDR1 and CDR2 (germline): SGHRS, YFSETQ. CDR3 length: 14 residues. V lost 0 bases, J lost 1 base, and 7 bases lay in between. CDR3 coding DNA: TGCGCCAGCAGCTTGGATGGGCCGAACACTGAAGCTTTCTTT. Encoded protein: CASSLDGPNTEAFF.

The chain uses TRBV20-1 and TRBJ2-5; D ambiguous. Germline V gene sequence: CDR1 DFQATT, CDR2 SNEGSKA (reference sequence). This CDR3 is built from 13 residues. V lost 5 bases, J lost 4 bases, and 14 bases lay in between. The CDR3 region has the DNA TGCAGTGCTTGGACCCCGACCGGAGAGACCCAGTACTTC. As protein: CSAWTPTGETQYF.

The sample holds many counts of this clonotype. The genes are TRBV27 and TRBJ1-1, with D tentatively TRBD1 (6 bases). Between the trimmed V and J ends, which lost 5 bases and 1 base, there was a span of 8 bases. The CDR3 has 13 residues. Germline CDR1 and CDR2: MNHEY and SMNVEV (reference sequence). The CDR3 sequence: CASSTGWNTEAFF. The CDR3 DNA reads TGTGCCAGCAGTACAGGGTGGAACACTGAAGCTTTCTTT.

This clonotype has more than one count but fewer than ten. The chain uses TRBV1 and TRBJ1-2; the D call of TRBD1 is as the table states it, not checked on the DNA. TRBV1 is tagged as a pseudogene. The length of the CDR3 is 20 residues. Here the CDR3 reads CTSSQPPNRGRRWKNHGYTF. The CDR3 coding sequence is TGCACCAGCAGCCAACCTCCCAACAGGGGGCGGAGGTGGAAAAACCATGGCTACACCTTC.

This clonotype has ten or more counts. The chain combines TRBV4-1 with TRBJ2-1; 8 bases map to TRBD2. With V trimmed by 4 bases and J by 6 bases, 14 bases remained unmatched. The CDR3 is 17 amino acids. Germline CDR1 and CDR2: MGHRA and YSYEKL. The CDR3 DNA follows: TGCGCCAGCAGCCCCACATTCTCAGCGGGAGCCCGCAATGAGCAGTTCTTC. Translating it yields CASSPTFSAGARNEQFF.

This clonotype was recorded many times. The chain is built from TRBV7-2 and TRBJ2-3, with a weak D call TRBD2 (6 bases). CDR1 and CDR2 (germline): SGHTA, FQGNSA. V lost 8 bases to trimming and J lost 5 bases, with 17 bases between them. This CDR3 is 14 amino acids long. CDR3 loop: CASLASAGLDTQYF. The CDR3 DNA sequence: TGTGCCAGCCTCGCGTCGGCGGGACTAGATACGCAGTATTTT.

This clonotype showed up many times. The chain combines TRBV7-6 with TRBJ1-6; D is unclear. Between the trimmed V and J ends, which lost 1 base and 9 bases, there was a span of 13 bases. Germline loops: CDR1 SGHVS, CDR2 FNYEAQ. The CDR3 contains 15 residues. The CDR3 DNA sequence: TGTGCCAGCAGCTTAGATTCCGGTTTAGGTTCACCCCTCCACTTT. It specifies CASSLDSGLGSPLHF.

With regard to this clonotype: Germline and junction disagree at one end, which may indicate a read error. The rearrangement joins TRBV20-1 to TRBJ2-7; a possible D gene is TRBD2 (6 bases). CDR3 length equals 16 residues. Germline V gene data show CDR1 as DFQATT and CDR2 as SNEGSKA (reference sequence). CDR3: CCASHTSSRISGEQYF. CDR3 nucleotides: TGCTGTGCTAGCCATACTAGCAGTAGGATCTCCGGCGAGCAGTACTTC.

The chain links TRBV18 to TRBJ2-1; 9 bases are a match to TRBD1. The CDR3 spans 14 residues. The junction had 7 bases not matched to a gene; V was cut back by 5 bases and J by 8 bases. Germline loops: CDR1 KGHSH, CDR2 LQKENI. CDR3 in DNA: TGTGCCAGCTCATCGGGACAGGGTGGGGATGAGCAGTTCTTC. It is translated as CASSSGQGGDEQFF.

This clonotype was recorded at least ten times. This rearrangement joins TRBV5-4 to TRBJ2-5; TRBD1 aligns across 10 bases. This CDR3 spans 16 amino acids. The J segment lost 3 bases and the V segment lost 4 bases, leaving 9 bases of the junction unmatched. Germline CDR1 is SGHNT and CDR2 is YYREEE (reference sequence). CDR3 region: CASSDDRGRGEETQYF. The DNA of the CDR3 is TGTGCCAGCAGCGATGACAGGGGGCGAGGAGAAGAGACCCAGTACTTC.

The V and J genes are TRBV25-1 and TRBJ1-5; a possible D gene is TRBD1 (6 bases). The ends were cut back, 9 bases at V and 0 bases at J, with 18 bases in the middle. There are 16 residues in the CDR3. The V gene's germline CDR1 is MGHDK and CDR2 SYGVNS. The CDR3 region is CARSPGGLYSNQPQHF. CDR3 DNA: TGTGCCAGGAGCCCCGGGGGCCTCTATAGCAATCAGCCCCAGCATTTT.

This clonotype showed up many times. As DNA, the CDR3 is TGCGCCAGCAGCCCTGCAGGGATGAACACTGAAGCTTTCTTT. Protein product: CASSPAGMNTEAFF. V and J are TRBV5-1 and TRBJ1-1, with D maybe TRBD1 (5 bases). The V and J ends lost 4 bases and 0 bases respectively, with 10 bases between them. CDR3 length equals 14 residues. Germline-derived CDR1 and CDR2 are SGHRS and YFSETQ.

This clonotype was recorded at least ten times. This chain connects TRBV6-2 or TRBV6-3 to TRBJ2-1; D gene uncertain. From germline, CDR1 is MNHEY and CDR2 SVGEGT. Trimming removed 0 bases from V and 7 bases from J, with 10 bases in between. This CDR3 has 14 residues. The CDR3 DNA reads as TGTGCCAGCAGTTACTCCCCAGGAAAGAATGAGCAGTTCTTC. Translating it yields CASSYSPGKNEQFF.

This clonotype was found many times. V usage is TRBV5-1 and J usage is TRBJ2-5; D ambiguous. V gave up 0 bases and J gave up 2 bases, with 11 bases separating them. Germline lookup yields CDR1 SGHRS and CDR2 YFSETQ. The CDR3 runs 15 residues. CDR3 sequence reads: CASSLDRDIQETQYF. For the CDR3, the DNA is TGCGCCAGCAGCTTGGACAGAGATATACAAGAGACCCAGTACTTC. The complete variable domain, with remaining parts taken from reference TRBV5-1 and TRBJ2-5, reads KAGVTQTPRYLIKTRGQQVTLSCSPISGHRSVSWYQQTPGQGLQFLFEYFSETQRNKGNFPGRFSGRQFSNSRSEMNVSTLELGDSALYLCASSLDRDIQETQYFGPGTRLLVL.

CDR3 nucleotides: TGCGCCAGCAGCCAAGTCGGGAACCCTCCCGGGGAGCTGTTTTTT. As protein: CASSQVGNPPGELFF. The chain couples TRBV4-3 to TRBJ2-2; TRBD2 might be the D (5 bases). This CDR3 spans 15 amino acids. CDR1 and CDR2 (germline): LGHNA, YSLEER. V was shortened by 1 base and J by 6 bases, with 12 bases between the two germline ends.

This clonotype was recorded many times. The V and J genes are TRBV12-3 or TRBV12-4 and TRBJ2-2; a weak D match, TRBD2 (6 bases). V lost 5 bases, J lost 0 bases, and 13 bases lay in between. The CDR3 consists of 16 residues. The CDR3 region has the DNA TGTGCCAGCAGTAGAACACTAGCAGCGAACACCGGGGAGCTGTTTTTT. As protein: CASSRTLAANTGELFF.

At least ten counts were recorded for this clonotype. The chain joins TRBV2 to TRBJ1-1; D is possibly TRBD1 (6 bases). Germline CDR1 reads SNHLY; CDR2 reads FYNNEI. V lost 7 bases, J lost 4 bases, and 16 bases lay in between. The CDR3 is made up of 14 amino acids. In DNA form, the CDR3 reads TGTGCCAGCACCGTGGGGGCCCCGGCCACTGAAGCTTTCTTT. This translates into CASTVGAPATEAFF.

This clonotype has ten or more counts. This chain links TRBV5-1 with TRBJ1-1; TRBD1 might be the D (5 bases). The length of the CDR3 is 14 residues. The V and J ends lost 4 bases and 6 bases respectively, with 16 bases between them. CDR1 is SGHRS, CDR2 YFSETQ, per germline. CDR3 DNA: TGCGCCAGCAGCGTGGGGGAAGCTAGAGCTGAAGCTTTCTTT. Residues: CASSVGEARAEAFF.